Listed below are T cell receptor beta chains from one sample, sequenced in a study of blood T cell repertoires in COVID-19. The protocol was immunoSEQ multiplex PCR, while the TCRdb copy is restricted to in-frame clones and leaves out a portion. Of about 80,000 clones listed, 80% to 90% are singletons. The sample comprised peripheral blood. Every receptor here comes from a woman older than 75 with acute or convalescent COVID-19. The CDR3 runs from the conserved cysteine through the conserved F or W. The D gene is left open where the match is weak. A row's size may be missing; if present it is once, few, many or a size class.

J,size,V,D,CDR3,DNA
TRBJ1-4,-,TRBV19,TRBD1,CASSIGTTGQSNEKLFF,TGTGCCAGTAGTATAGGAACCACGGGACAGAGCAATGAAAAACTGTTTTTT
TRBJ2-1,-,TRBV7-9,TRBD2,CASSPLTGAGIYNEQFF,TGTGCCAGCAGCCCCCTGACTGGAGCGGGAATCTACAATGAGCAGTTCTTC
TRBJ2-1,-,TRBV15,-,CATSRDPQREQFF,TGTGCCACCAGCAGAGATCCCCAGCGGGAGCAGTTCTTC
TRBJ2-7,once,TRBV11-3,TRBD1,CASSPGQGIHEQYF,TGTGCCAGCAGCCCGGGACAGGGAATCCACGAGCAGTACTTC
TRBJ1-1,-,TRBV6-5,-,CASRDTTPNTEAFF,TGTGCCAGCAGGGACACGACACCGAACACTGAAGCTTTCTTT
TRBJ1-1,few,TRBV30,-,CAWSVRQGPNLNTEAFF,TGTGCCTGGAGTGTACGTCAGGGGCCCAACTTAAACACTGAAGCTTTCTTT
TRBJ2-7,once,TRBV10-3,TRBD2,CAISERDYNHEQYF,TGTGCCATCAGTGAGCGGGACTATAACCACGAGCAGTACTTC
TRBJ2-3,-,TRBV5-6,-,CASSGGRTDTQYF,TGTGCCAGCAGCGGGGGGAGGACAGATACGCAGTATTTT
TRBJ1-2,-,TRBV11-3,-,CASSLDVRQRANYGYTF,TGTGCCAGCAGCTTAGATGTGCGACAGAGAGCTAACTATGGCTACACCTTC
TRBJ2-5,-,TRBV27,TRBD2,CASSPRLAGGGQETQYF,TGTGCCAGCAGTCCTAGACTAGCGGGGGGCGGGCAAGAGACCCAGTACTTC
TRBJ1-2,-,TRBV28,TRBD1,CASSFPPTGSVYGYTF,TGTGCCAGCAGTTTTCCCCCGACAGGGTCCGTCTATGGCTACACCTTC
TRBJ1-1,-,TRBV9,-,CASSVHTGPNTEAFF,TGTGCCAGCAGCGTCCATACAGGGCCTAACACTGAAGCTTTCTTT
TRBJ1-2,-,TRBV3-1/TRBV3-2,-,CASSQDRGGQGYTF,TGTGCCAGCAGCCAAGATCGAGGAGGGCAAGGCTACACCTTC
TRBJ1-5,-,TRBV19,TRBD1,CACHRDRGQPQHF,TGTGCCTGTCATCGGGACAGGGGTCAGCCCCAGCATTTT
TRBJ2-7,-,TRBV7-8,TRBD2,CASSTSGGQSSYEQYF,TGTGCCAGCAGCACGAGCGGGGGGCAGAGCTCCTACGAGCAGTACTTC
TRBJ2-7,-,TRBV19,TRBD2,CASSRSAGAPYEQYF,TGTGCCAGTAGTAGATCAGCGGGGGCACCCTACGAGCAGTACTTC
TRBJ2-2,-,TRBV3-1/TRBV3-2,-,CASSQLGSKGELFF,TGTGCCAGCAGCCAACTAGGGAGCAAAGGGGAGCTGTTTTTT
TRBJ1-1,few,TRBV19,-,CASSDRMNTEAFF,TGTGCCAGTAGCGACAGAATGAACACTGAAGCTTTCTTT
TRBJ2-7,-,TRBV6-5,-,CASTKPGVYEQYF,TGTGCCAGCACCAAACCGGGGGTCTACGAGCAGTACTTC
TRBJ1-5,-,TRBV7-8,TRBD1,CASSVDRFNNQPQHF,TGTGCCAGCAGCGTGGACAGGTTCAACAATCAGCCCCAGCATTTT
TRBJ1-2,-,TRBV7-9,-,CASSLEQGPYTF,TGTGCCAGCAGCTTAGAACAGGGACCTTACACCTTC
TRBJ2-5,-,TRBV3-1/TRBV3-2,-,CASSQRTLGGQETQYF,TGTGCCAGCAGCCAAAGGACCCTGGGGGGCCAAGAGACCCAGTACTTC
TRBJ1-4,few,TRBV7-8,-,CASSSHTGIEKLFF,TGTGCCAGCAGCTCCCATACAGGGATTGAAAAACTGTTTTTT
TRBJ1-5,-,TRBV5-1,-,CASSPEGQPQHF,TGCGCCAGCAGCCCGGAGGGTCAGCCCCAGCATTTT
TRBJ1-2,-,TRBV7-9,-,CASSLRQDNYGYTF,TGTGCCAGCAGCCTACGACAGGACAACTATGGCTACACCTTC
TRBJ2-7,-,TRBV14,TRBD2,CASSHSLAGRPYEQYF,TGTGCCAGCAGCCACTCACTAGCGGGAAGGCCCTACGAGCAGTACTTC
TRBJ2-7,-,TRBV7-3,-,CASSLGGGYEQYF,TGTGCCAGCAGCTTGGGAGGGGGCTACGAGCAGTACTTC
TRBJ1-2,-,TRBV2,-,CARNKRGNNYGYTF,TGTGCCAGAAATAAACGGGGAAACAACTATGGCTACACCTTC
TRBJ2-4,few,TRBV19,-,CASSIGQQLAKNIQYF,TGTGCCAGTAGTATCGGACAGCAGCTAGCCAAAAACATTCAGTACTTC
TRBJ2-7,-,TRBV19,TRBD1,CASNPSRTGDNEQYF,TGTGCCAGTAATCCGTCACGGACAGGGGATAACGAGCAGTACTTC
TRBJ1-3,few,TRBV28,-,CASSFVGGSGNTIYF,TGTGCCAGCAGTTTCGTGGGGGGCTCTGGAAACACCATATATTTT
TRBJ2-7,-,TRBV27,TRBD2,CASSPLGGLDEQYF,TGTGCCAGCAGTCCGCTGGGAGGGCTCGACGAGCAGTACTTC
TRBJ2-1,-,TRBV28,-,CASSRADEQFF,TGTGCCAGCAGCCGCGCCGATGAGCAGTTCTTC
TRBJ1-1,few,TRBV6-5,TRBD1,CASTQTGTGLLAFF,TGTGCCAGCACCCAAACAGGGACAGGGCTGCTCGCTTTCTTT
TRBJ1-3,few,TRBV30,-,CAWTSRRSTGNTIYF,TGTGCCTGGACCTCCCGCCGGTCTACTGGAAACACCATATATTTT
TRBJ1-1,once,TRBV9,-,CASSVAGTAGGTEAFF,TGTGCCAGCAGCGTAGCAGGAACAGCCGGGGGAACTGAAGCTTTCTTT
TRBJ2-7,-,TRBV3-1/TRBV3-2,-,CASSHLTGFEQYF,TGTGCCAGCAGCCATTTGACAGGTTTCGAGCAGTACTTC
TRBJ1-5,-,TRBV2,-,CASSAYSNQPQHF,TGTGCCAGCAGTGCCTACAGCAATCAGCCCCAGCATTTT
TRBJ1-1,-,TRBV6-5,-,CASRLNRVLNTEAFF,TGTGCCAGCAGGTTGAACAGGGTTTTGAACACTGAAGCTTTCTTT
TRBJ2-1,-,TRBV11-2,-,CASSLTGGQFF,TGTGCCAGCAGCCTAACTGGAGGGCAGTTCTTC
TRBJ2-3,-,TRBV5-1,TRBD1,CASSLKSGGTDTQYF,TGCGCCAGCAGCCTGAAATCAGGGGGAACAGATACGCAGTATTTT
TRBJ2-7,-,TRBV7-9,TRBD1,CASSFGRDSYEQYF,TGTGCCAGCAGCTTCGGCCGGGACAGTTACGAGCAGTACTTC
TRBJ1-3,-,TRBV7-2,-,CASSWDGSSGNTIYF,TGTGCCAGCAGCTGGGACGGGAGCTCTGGAAACACCATATATTTT
TRBJ1-6,-,TRBV19,-,CASSPGGQPPFSPLHF,TGTGCCAGTAGTCCGGGCGGACAGCCTCCCTTTTCACCCCTCCACTTT
TRBJ2-4,-,TRBV27,TRBD2,CASSDTGTSGVDIQYF,TGTGCCAGCAGTGATACCGGGACTAGCGGGGTGGACATTCAGTACTTC
TRBJ1-4,-,TRBV19,TRBD1,CASSPTGGSEKLFF,TGTGCCAGTAGCCCGACAGGGGGGAGTGAAAAACTGTTTTTT
TRBJ1-2,-,TRBV12-3/TRBV12-4,-,CASSTPTGYGYTF,TGTGCCAGCAGTACCCCGACGGGCTATGGCTACACCTTC
TRBJ1-6,-,TRBV30,-,CAWSVRGGSPLHF,TGTGCCTGGAGTGTCCGAGGAGGTTCACCCCTCCACTTT
TRBJ1-3,once,TRBV30,-,CACTGSGNTIYF,TGTGCCTGCACAGGGAGTGGAAACACCATATATTTT
TRBJ2-2,-,TRBV5-6,-,CASSLGLNLNTGELFF,TGTGCCAGCAGCTTGGGTCTAAACCTGAACACCGGGGAGCTGTTTTTT
TRBJ2-1,few,TRBV6-4,-,CASSVELVNNEQFF,TGTGCCAGCAGCGTCGAATTAGTTAACAATGAGCAGTTCTTC
TRBJ2-7,-,TRBV27,TRBD1,CASSRDRSSYEQYF,TGTGCCAGCAGCAGGGACAGGAGCTCCTACGAGCAGTACTTC
TRBJ1-3,few,TRBV27,-,CASGRGTGNTIYF,TGTGCCAGCGGAAGGGGGACTGGAAACACCATATATTTT
TRBJ1-6,-,TRBV3-1/TRBV3-2,-,CASSQRRADSPLHF,TGTGCCAGCAGCCAGAGGAGGGCGGATTCACCCCTCCACTTT